The 24 T cell receptor beta chains below come from one sample, sequenced in a study of shared clonotypes between healthy human individuals (dated by TCRdb to the early 2020s). Library method: the immunoSEQ multiplex PCR assay. The clones in this table, taken by TCRdb from immuneACCESS, are in-frame only. Not every clone is retained; where verified, under half of the shortfall comes from an unresolved V gene, and the cause of the rest is unknown. This sample is represented by roughly 1,100,000 clones; about three quarters of them were singletons. The ten largest make up about 1.4% of the sample. Sequencing was done on a sample of memory CD4+ T cells sorted from blood. The cell subset or site label for this specimen denotes: CD45RA-negative fraction. The receptors originated from a man aged 18 to 29 in good health.

The chain joins TRBV2 to TRBJ2-7; TRBD1 matches 8 bases. The germline V gene has CDR1 SNHLY and CDR2 FYNNEI. Trimming at V came to 4 bases and at J to 1 base, leaving 9 bases not matched to a gene. The CDR3 has 16 amino acids. CDR3 loop: CASSASRGPFSYEQYF. CDR3 bases: TGTGCCAGCAGTGCGTCCAGGGGGCCTTTTTCCTACGAGCAGTACTTC.

This clone occurred once. The gene calls are TRBV7-2 and TRBJ1-6, with TRBD1 matching 7 bases. This CDR3 comprises 15 residues. With V trimmed by 4 bases and J by 4 bases, 4 bases remained unmatched. Per the germline V gene, CDR1 is SGHTA and CDR2 is FQGNSA. This CDR3 reads CASSWDRQYNSPLHF. CDR3 DNA: TGTGCCAGCAGCTGGGACAGACAATATAATTCACCCCTCCACTTT.

This chain connects TRBV2 to TRBJ1-6, with TRBD1 as a possible D gene (5 bases). The V gene lost 4 bases and the J gene lost 7 bases, with 11 bases spanning the gap. This CDR3 spans 14 amino acids. Germline lookup yields CDR1 SNHLY and CDR2 FYNNEI. Here the CDR3 DNA reads TGTGCCAGCAGTGTGACAGAGAGGAATTCACCCCTCCACTTT. Translation gives CASSVTERNSPLHF.

The chain couples TRBV4-1 to TRBJ2-1, with 12 bases identical to TRBD2. The CDR3 extends over 15 amino acids. Germline CDR1 MGHRA, CDR2 YSYEKL. Trimming cost V 6 bases and J 4 bases; bases outside gene matches: 4. In DNA, the CDR3 is TGCGCCAGCAGAGGACTAGCGGGAAGGTACAATGAGCAGTTCTTC. Amino acids: CASRGLAGRYNEQFF.

The V call is TRBV13, the J call TRBJ2-2; D remains ambiguous. The V gene's germline CDR1 is PRHDT and CDR2 FYEKMQ (reference sequence). Trimming removed 5 bases from V and 4 bases from J, with 11 bases in between. The CDR3 covers 14 residues. In nucleotides, the CDR3 is TGTGCCAGCAGCCCCGTCCGTTTCACCGGGGAGCTGTTTTTT. Translation: CASSPVRFTGELFF.

The gene calls are TRBV6-1 and TRBJ2-3; unclear D gene. The CDR3 is 12 amino acids. V was trimmed by 7 bases and J by 0 bases, leaving 5 bases between them. CDR1 is MNHNS and CDR2 is SASEGT in the germline V gene. For the CDR3, the DNA is TGTGCCAGCAAAACTAGCACAGATACGCAGTATTTT. Translated, it gives CASKTSTDTQYF.

About this clone: The same CDR3 also results from other DNA sequences found in this sample. The J gene is TRBJ2-7, the V gene TRBV7-2; 12 bases match TRBD2. J lost 2 bases, V lost 4 bases, and 3 bases had no gene match. Germline values: CDR1 SGHTA, CDR2 FQGNSA. The CDR3 is 15 residues long. The CDR3 spells CASSSGLAGTYEQYF. In DNA form, the CDR3 reads TGTGCCAGCAGCTCCGGACTAGCGGGAACCTACGAGCAGTACTTC. The entire variable domain, with the rest obtained from reference TRBV7-2 and TRBJ2-7, is as follows: GAGVSQSPSNKVTEKGKDVELRCDPISGHTALYWYRQSLGQGLEFLIYFQGNSAPDKSGLPSDRFSAERTGGSVSTLTIQRTQQEDSAVYLCASSSGLAGTYEQYFGPGTRLTVT.

The count of this clone is one. CDR3 in DNA: TGCGCCAGCAGGCAAACAGGTGCCTCTGGAAACACCATATATTTT. It yields the protein CASRQTGASGNTIYF. This chain connects TRBV5-1 to TRBJ1-3, with D possibly matching TRBD1 (5 bases). Per germline, CDR1 SGHRS and CDR2 YFSETQ. The CDR3 sequence is 15 residues long. Trimming shortened V by 5 bases and J by 0 bases, and 12 bases separated the two germline ends.

The gene calls are TRBV19 and TRBJ2-7, with no clear D. This CDR3 spans 17 amino acids. Trimming removed 6 bases from V and 1 base from J, with 22 bases in between. Per germline, CDR1 LNHDA and CDR2 SQIVND (reference sequence). CDR3 bases: TGTGCCAGTAGCTCCCGCTCTCCCCGGGCAGCTTCCTACGAGCAGTACTTC. This codes for CASSSRSPRAASYEQYF. Full variable domain (outside the CDR3, taken from reference TRBV19 and TRBJ2-7): DGGITQSPKYLFRKEGQNVTLSCEQNLNHDAMYWYRQDPGQGLRLIYYSQIVNDFQKGDIAEGYSVSREKKESFPLTVTSAQKNPTAFYLCASSSRSPRAASYEQYFGPGTRLTVT.

The V gene is TRBV7-9, the J gene TRBJ1-3; D gene unclear. The germline CDR1 and CDR2 sequences are SEHNR and FQNEAQ (reference sequence). The V end lost 1 base, the J end lost 0 bases, and 7 bases lay between the germline ends. The CDR3 covers 15 residues. The CDR3 spells CASSLDSRSGNTIYF. CDR3 DNA sequence: TGTGCCAGCAGCTTAGACAGCCGCTCTGGAAACACCATATATTTT.

On this clone itself: Other DNA sequences from this sample encode an identical CDR3 as well. The V gene is TRBV18, the J gene TRBJ2-5; D not certain. The CDR3 is made up of 14 amino acids. Germline loops: CDR1 KGHSH, CDR2 LQKENI. Trimming shortened V by 3 bases and J by 1 base, and 9 bases separated the two germline ends. The CDR3 loop reads CASSPQRAQETQYF. CDR3 nucleotide sequence: TGTGCCAGCTCACCCCAACGGGCCCAAGAGACCCAGTACTTC.

The chain recombines TRBV7-9 with TRBJ2-2, with D hard to call. This CDR3 has 15 residues. V was cut by 4 bases and J by 1 base, with 10 bases left in between. The germline V gene has CDR1 SEHNR and CDR2 FQNEAQ (reference sequence). CDR3 bases: TGTGCCAGCAGCTCCCCAGCTCGGAACACCGGGGAGCTGTTTTTT. Translating gives CASSSPARNTGELFF.

J is TRBJ2-1 and V is TRBV7-6, with 7 bases aligning to TRBD2. The CDR3 has 13 residues. V lost 0 bases, J lost 11 bases, and 4 bases stayed unmatched. The germline V gene encodes CDR1 SGHVS and CDR2 FNYEAQ. The CDR3: CASSLAGGDKQFF. Written as DNA, the CDR3 is TGTGCCAGCAGCTTAGCGGGAGGGGATAAGCAGTTCTTC.

The chain recombines TRBV30 with TRBJ2-1, with TRBD2 as a possible D gene (5 bases). The CDR3 contains 14 residues. Germline lookup yields CDR1 GTSNPN and CDR2 SVGIG (reference sequence). The germline V and J ends were trimmed by 5 bases and 6 bases, with 17 bases remaining between them. The chain's CDR3 is CAWGLASATNEQFF. CDR3 nucleotide sequence: TGTGCCTGGGGGCTAGCTTCAGCGACCAATGAGCAGTTCTTC. Based on the CDR3 plus reference TRBV30 and TRBJ2-1, the full variable domain is SQTIHQWPATLVQPVGSPLSLECTVEGTSNPNLYWYRQAAGRGLQLLFYSVGIGQISSEVPQNLSASRPQDRQFILSSKKLLLSDSGFYLCAWGLASATNEQFFGPGTRLTVL.

This clone has at least ten counts. The chain couples TRBV5-6 to TRBJ2-7; 10 nucleotides align to TRBD2. This CDR3 is built from 16 residues. V was pared by 4 bases and J by 2 bases, with 9 bases of the junction left unmatched. Germline values: CDR1 SGHDT, CDR2 YYEEEE. CDR3 nucleotides: TGTGCCAGCAGCCCACCTAGCGGGAGAAGACCCTACGAGCAGTACTTC. This gives the protein CASSPPSGRRPYEQYF.

A note on this clone: Other DNA sequences from this sample encode an identical CDR3 as well. The genes are TRBV6-5 and TRBJ2-7; unclear D gene. The CDR3 covers 11 residues. Trimming left V 6 bases short and J 4 bases short, with 7 bases between. In germline, CDR1 is MNHEY, CDR2 SVGAGI. The CDR3 reads CASSGGYEQYF. The CDR3 nucleotides are TGTGCCAGCAGCGGTGGATACGAGCAGTACTTC.

V gene TRBV5-1 combines with J gene TRBJ2-5; TRBD1 agrees at 7 bases. V lost 3 bases to trimming and J lost 4 bases; unmatched junction nucleotides: 6. Germline CDR1 SGHRS, CDR2 YFSETQ. This CDR3 spans 14 amino acids. The CDR3 region is CASSSTPGGETQYF. CDR3 nucleotide sequence: TGCGCCAGCAGCTCAACCCCAGGGGGAGAGACCCAGTACTTC.

The J gene is TRBJ2-7, the V gene TRBV10-3; 10 bases line up with TRBD2. Germline V gives CDR1 ENHRY, CDR2 SYGVKD. CDR3 length: 15 residues. With 0 bases clipped from V and 3 bases from J, the junction kept 2 bases outside the gene matches. This CDR3 reads CAISESVAGGYEQYF. The CDR3 DNA follows: TGTGCCATCAGTGAGTCGGTAGCGGGGGGCTACGAGCAGTACTTC.

The gene calls are TRBV2 and TRBJ2-5; TRBD1 agrees at 9 bases. The CDR3 extends over 17 amino acids. Trimming removed 6 bases from V and 5 bases from J; junction bases left unmatched: 16. Per germline, CDR1 SNHLY and CDR2 FYNNEI. Here the CDR3 reads CASRLNRIPGTGETQYF. CDR3 in DNA: TGTGCCAGCAGGCTTAACCGCATACCGGGGACAGGGGAGACCCAGTACTTC.

The chain links TRBV14 to TRBJ2-7, with TRBD1 identical over 8 bases. The ends lost 4 bases at V and 0 bases at J; junction bases unmatched: 5. This CDR3 has 15 residues. Germline CDR1 and CDR2: SGHDN and FVKESK. CDR3 nucleotide sequence: TGTGCCAGCAGCCTCCTGGGGACAGGCTCCTACGAGCAGTACTTC. It encodes CASSLLGTGSYEQYF.

The chain links TRBV10-3 to TRBJ1-1, with a tentative D call TRBD1 (6 bases). V lost 6 bases to trimming and J lost 6 bases, with 11 bases between them. Germline V gene data show CDR1 as ENHRY and CDR2 as SYGVKD. CDR3 length: 12 amino acids. The CDR3 here is CAIRPQGAEAFF. DNA for the CDR3: TGTGCCATCAGGCCACAGGGAGCTGAAGCTTTCTTT.

J is TRBJ2-7 and V is TRBV10-3, with 8 bases that match TRBD2. The CDR3 contains 16 residues. The germline gives CDR1 ENHRY, CDR2 SYGVKD. V gave up 0 bases and J gave up 5 bases; unmatched junction bases: 9. CDR3 coding DNA: TGTGCCATCAGTGAGTCGACCCGGGGGGGGCTGAACGAGCAGTACTTC. Residues: CAISESTRGGLNEQYF.

To note about this clone: The sample has other DNA sequences that encode this CDR3 too. The chain couples TRBV6-1 to TRBJ1-5, with D unresolved. From germline, CDR1 is MNHNS and CDR2 SASEGT. CDR3 size: 12 residues. V lost 4 bases, J lost 5 bases, and 6 bases lay in between. CDR3 sequence (DNA): TGTGCCAGCAGTGCTGGTGATCAGCCCCAGCATTTT. Its protein product is CASSAGDQPQHF.

This chain links TRBV10-2 with TRBJ2-2, with D tentatively TRBD2 (6 bases). The length of the CDR3 is 14 residues. V lost 6 bases and J lost 0, with 8 bases in between. Germline-derived CDR1 and CDR2 are WSHSY and SAAADI. CDR3 coding DNA: TGCGCCAGCAGGGAGGGCCCGAACACCGGGGAGCTGTTTTTT. Translating gives CASREGPNTGELFF.